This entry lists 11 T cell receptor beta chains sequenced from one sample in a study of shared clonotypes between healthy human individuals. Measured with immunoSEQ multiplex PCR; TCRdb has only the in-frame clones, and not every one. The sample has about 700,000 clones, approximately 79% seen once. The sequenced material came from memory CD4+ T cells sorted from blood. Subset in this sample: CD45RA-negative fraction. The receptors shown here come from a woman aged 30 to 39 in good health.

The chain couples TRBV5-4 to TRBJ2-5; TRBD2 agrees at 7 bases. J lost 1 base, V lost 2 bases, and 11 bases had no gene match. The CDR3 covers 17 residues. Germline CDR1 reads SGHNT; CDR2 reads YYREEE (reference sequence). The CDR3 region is CASSLGAGKRGQETQYF. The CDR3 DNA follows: TGTGCCAGCAGCTTAGGAGCGGGAAAGCGGGGCCAAGAGACCCAGTACTTC.

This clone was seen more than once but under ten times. The CDR3 region is CASNTWQAGTDTQYF. CDR3 sequence (DNA): TGTGCCAGCAACACCTGGCAGGCCGGCACAGATACGCAGTATTTT. The V gene is TRBV7-9, the J gene TRBJ2-3; no definite D call. Trimming cost V 7 bases and J 1 base, with 15 bases left between them. Per the germline V gene, CDR1 is SEHNR and CDR2 is FQNEAQ (reference sequence). The CDR3 spans 15 residues.

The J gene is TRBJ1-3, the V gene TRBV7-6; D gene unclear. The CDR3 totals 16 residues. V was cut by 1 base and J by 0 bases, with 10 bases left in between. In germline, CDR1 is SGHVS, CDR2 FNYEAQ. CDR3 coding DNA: TGTGCCAGCAGCTTAGGCATCGGCAACTCTGGAAACACCATATATTTT. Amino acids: CASSLGIGNSGNTIYF. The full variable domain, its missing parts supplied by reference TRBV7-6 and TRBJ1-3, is GAGVSQSPRYKVTKRGQDVALRCDPISGHVSLYWYRQALGQGPEFLTYFNYEAQQDKSGLPNDRFSAERPEGSISTLTIQRTEQRDSAMYRCASSLGIGNSGNTIYFGEGSWLTVV.

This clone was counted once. CDR3 residues: CASSGTGGAQETQYF. The CDR3 region has the DNA TGTGCCAGCAGTGGGACAGGGGGTGCCCAAGAGACCCAGTACTTC. V usage is TRBV6-5 and J usage is TRBJ2-5; 11 bases are shared with TRBD1. The ends lost 5 bases at V and 1 base at J; junction bases unmatched: 3. In germline, CDR1 is MNHEY, CDR2 SVGAGI. This CDR3 is 15 amino acids long.

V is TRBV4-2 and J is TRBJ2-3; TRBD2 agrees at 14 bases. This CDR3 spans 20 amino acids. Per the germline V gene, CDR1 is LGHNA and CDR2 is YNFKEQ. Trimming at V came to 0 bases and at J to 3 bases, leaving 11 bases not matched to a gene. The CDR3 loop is CASSQDFRLAGGEVTDTQYF. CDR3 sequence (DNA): TGTGCCAGCAGCCAAGATTTTCGACTAGCGGGAGGGGAGGTGACAGATACGCAGTATTTT.

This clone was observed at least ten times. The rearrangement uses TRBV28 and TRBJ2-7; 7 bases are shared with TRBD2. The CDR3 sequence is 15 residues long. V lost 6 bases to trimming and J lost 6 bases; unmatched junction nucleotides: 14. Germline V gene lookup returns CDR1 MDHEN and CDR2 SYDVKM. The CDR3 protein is CASSRGESGVSEQYF. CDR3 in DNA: TGTGCCAGCAGCCGGGGGGAGTCGGGTGTGAGCGAGCAGTACTTC.

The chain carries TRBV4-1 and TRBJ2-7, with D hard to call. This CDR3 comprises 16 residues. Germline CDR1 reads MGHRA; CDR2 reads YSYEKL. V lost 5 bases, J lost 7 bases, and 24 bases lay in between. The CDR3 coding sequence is TGCGCCAGCAGCTCCCAAGATATGGTCGTTTATCGGGAGCAGTACTTC. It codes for CASSSQDMVVYREQYF.

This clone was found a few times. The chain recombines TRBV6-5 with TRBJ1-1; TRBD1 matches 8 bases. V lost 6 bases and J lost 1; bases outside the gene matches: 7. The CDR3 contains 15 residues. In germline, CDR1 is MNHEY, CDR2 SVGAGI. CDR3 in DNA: TGTGCCAGCAGCCGAAAGGGACAGGCGAACACTGAAGCTTTCTTT. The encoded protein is CASSRKGQANTEAFF.

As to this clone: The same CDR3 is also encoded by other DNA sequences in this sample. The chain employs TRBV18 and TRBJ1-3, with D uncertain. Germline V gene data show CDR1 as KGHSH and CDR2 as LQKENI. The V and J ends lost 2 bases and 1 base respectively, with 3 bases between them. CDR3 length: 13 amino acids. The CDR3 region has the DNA TGTGCCAGCTCACCAGGTTCTGGAAACACCATATATTTT. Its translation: CASSPGSGNTIYF.

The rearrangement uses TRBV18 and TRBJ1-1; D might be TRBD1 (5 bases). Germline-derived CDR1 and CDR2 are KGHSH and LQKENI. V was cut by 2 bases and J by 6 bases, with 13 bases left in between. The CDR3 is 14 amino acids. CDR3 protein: CASSPSEGDSEAFF. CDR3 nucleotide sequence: TGTGCCAGCTCACCATCGGAAGGGGATTCTGAAGCTTTCTTT.

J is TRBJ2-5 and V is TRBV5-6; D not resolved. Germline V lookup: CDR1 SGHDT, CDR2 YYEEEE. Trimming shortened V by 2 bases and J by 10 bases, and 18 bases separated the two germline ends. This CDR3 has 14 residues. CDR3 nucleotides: TGTGCCAGCAGCTTTTTTTATCCCCAACAGAGCCAGTACTTC. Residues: CASSFFYPQQSQYF.